Presented here are 32 T cell receptor beta chains from one specimen sequenced in a study of T-cell memory formation after mild COVID-19 (dated by TCRdb to the early 2020s). The library was obtained by 5' RACE. Sequenced using an Illumina NovaSeq 6000. TCRdb reworked the public reads: Q25 trimming with fastp, MiXCR clone assembly, productive beta chains retained. Every entry covers one CDR3 protein and lists the most common genes and DNA from its rows. This sample holds some 330,000 distinct CDR3 sequences; roughly 21% were observed only once. Together, the top ten hold approximately 12% of the sample. The specimen sequenced was PBMCs or a T cell subset sorted from them (not recorded which). The receptor source for this set is an adult woman who had mild COVID-19 (a few samples of this study predate the infection). The sample titles of this study are shuffled in the database, so cell type and time point are left out; the donor was told from shared clones.

This clonotype was seen repeatedly, ten times or more. The gene calls are TRBV7-2 and TRBJ1-2; 7 bases fit TRBD1. The germline CDR1 and CDR2 sequences are SGHTA and FQGNSA. CDR3 length equals 14 residues. The junction had 6 bases not matched to a gene; V was cut back by 1 base and J by 7 bases. The CDR3 spells CASSLETGNRGYTF. CDR3 DNA: TGTGCCAGCAGCTTAGAGACAGGGAACCGTGGCTACACCTTC.

This chain links TRBV7-8 with TRBJ2-5, with D possibly TRBD2 on 6 matching bases. The CDR3 consists of 13 residues. CDR1 and CDR2 from the germline V gene are SGHVS and FQNEAQ. V was shortened by 5 bases and J by 0 bases, with 7 bases between the two germline ends. The CDR3 nucleotides read TGTGCCAGCAGCGGCGGGAACCAAGAGACCCAGTACTTC. Translated, it gives CASSGGNQETQYF. Looking up the rest from reference TRBV7-8 and TRBJ2-5 gives the full variable domain: GAGVSQSPRYKVAKRGQDVALRCDPISGHVSLFWYQQALGQGPEFLTYFQNEAQLDKSGLPSDRFFAERPEGSVSTLKIQRTQQEDSAVYLCASSGGNQETQYFGPGTRLLVL.

The rearrangement joins TRBV12-3 or TRBV12-4 to TRBJ1-2; TRBD1 matches 7 bases. Germline trimming cut 10 bases from V and 6 bases from J; bases unmatched to any gene: 8. The CDR3 runs 12 residues. The CDR3 protein is CAISRGADGYTF. Written as DNA, the CDR3 is TGTGCCATTTCCAGGGGGGCTGATGGCTACACCTTC.

In this sample, this clonotype turned up a few times. This sequence joins TRBV18 and TRBJ2-7; no reliable D call. This CDR3 is built from 12 residues. CDR1 KGHSH and CDR2 LQKENI come from the germline V gene. The germline V and J ends were trimmed by 3 bases and 5 bases, with 8 bases remaining between them. The CDR3 sequence: CASSPLAHEQYF. CDR3 in DNA: TGTGCCAGCTCACCCCTCGCCCACGAGCAGTACTTC.

This clonotype occurred once. One end of the junction fails to match germline, which may point to a read error. The V gene is TRBV12-3 or TRBV12-4, the J gene TRBJ2-1; D is possibly TRBD2 (5 bases). This CDR3 region has 13 residues. The CDR3 nucleotides are TGTGCCAGCAGTTTACTATCGAGTAGCGAGCAGTCCTTC. It specifies CASSLLSSSEQSF.

In its sample, this clonotype was seen a few times. This rearrangement joins TRBV7-3 to TRBJ2-3; D might be TRBD2 (5 bases). Per germline, CDR1 SGHTA and CDR2 FQGTGA. There are 16 residues in the CDR3. V lost 5 bases and J lost 1, with 16 bases in between. Here the CDR3 reads CASSLGGVGGTDTQYF. The CDR3 DNA sequence: TGTGCCAGCAGCCTCGGAGGAGTCGGGGGCACAGATACGCAGTATTTT.

The chain recombines TRBV5-1 with TRBJ1-6; no firm D call. The CDR3 loop spans 17 amino acids. CDR1 is SGHRS and CDR2 is YFSETQ in the germline V gene. Trimming took off 3 bases at V and 6 bases at J, with 19 bases between the two ends. CDR3 amino acids: CASSSRVHQRFNSPLHF. CDR3 coding DNA: TGCGCCAGCAGCTCTCGGGTCCATCAAAGATTTAATTCACCCCTCCACTTT.

V gene TRBV15 combines with J gene TRBJ1-2; no clear D. The germline V gene has CDR1 LNHNV and CDR2 YYDKDF (reference sequence). Trimming stripped 0 bases from V and 2 bases from J, with 4 bases between. This CDR3 is built from 13 residues. The CDR3 protein is CATSREANYGYTF. CDR3 coding DNA: TGTGCCACCAGCAGAGAGGCAAACTATGGCTACACCTTC. Full variable domain (rest looked up from reference TRBV15 and TRBJ1-2): DAMVIQNPRYQVTQFGKPVTLSCSQTLNHNVMYWYQQKSSQAPKLLFHYYDKDFNNEADTPDNFQSRRPNTSFCFLDIRSPGLGDTAMYLCATSREANYGYTFGSGTRLTVV.

This clonotype appeared a few times. The chain employs TRBV3-1 and TRBJ2-2, with 14 bases matching TRBD2. V lost 2 bases, J lost 6 bases, and 8 bases stayed unmatched. Germline CDR1 LGHDT, CDR2 YNNKEL (reference sequence). The CDR3 has 18 residues. This CDR3 reads CASSQLTSGRATAGELFF. As DNA, the CDR3 is TGTGCCAGCAGCCAACTGACTAGCGGGAGGGCCACCGCCGGGGAGCTGTTTTTT. Using reference TRBV3-1 and TRBJ2-2 for the parts outside the CDR3, the full variable domain is DTAVSQTPKYLVTQMGNDKSIKCEQNLGHDTMYWYKQDSKKFLKIMFSYNNKELIINETVPNRFSPKSPDKAHLNLHINSLELGDSAVYFCASSQLTSGRATAGELFFGEGSRLTVL.

The chain carries TRBV5-6 and TRBJ1-1; possibly TRBD1 for D (5 bases). From germline, CDR1 is SGHDT and CDR2 YYEEEE. Trimming pared 3 bases from V and 4 bases from J, leaving 13 bases between. The CDR3 is 14 amino acids. The CDR3 loop reads CASSSEGQGTEAFF. The CDR3 region has the DNA TGTGCCAGCAGCTCGGAGGGCCAGGGCACTGAAGCTTTCTTT.

This clonotype was picked up many times. V usage is TRBV20-1 and J usage is TRBJ2-7; D call uncertain. CDR1 and CDR2 from the germline V gene are DFQATT and SNEGSKA (reference sequence). Trimming took 5 bases from V and 2 from J, leaving 16 bases between them. The CDR3 totals 14 residues. The CDR3 region is CSAASWQKTYEQYF. The CDR3, as DNA: TGCAGTGCTGCCTCGTGGCAGAAGACCTACGAGCAGTACTTC.

This clonotype appeared a few times. The chain is built from TRBV19 and TRBJ1-2; 7 bases align to TRBD1. There are 13 residues in the CDR3. The trim removed 9 bases at V and 11 bases at J, leaving 15 bases unmatched. The germline V gene has CDR1 LNHDA and CDR2 SQIVND (reference sequence). CDR3 sequence (DNA): TGTGCCAGCCACAGGCAGGGGGTACCTTGGTACACCTTC. The encoded protein is CASHRQGVPWYTF.

This clonotype was recorded at least ten times. The rearrangement joins TRBV5-1 to TRBJ2-3, with 9 bases identical to TRBD1. There are 15 residues in the CDR3. Trimming cost V 0 bases and J 3 bases; bases outside gene matches: 2. Germline CDR1 is SGHRS and CDR2 is YFSETQ. DNA of the CDR3: TGCGCCAGCAGCTTGGGACAGGGGGAGACAGATACGCAGTATTTT. This translates into CASSLGQGETDTQYF.

The CDR3 region is CASSRSGQFSSPLHF. Written as DNA, the CDR3 is TGTGCCAGCAGCCGCTCTGGACAGTTTAGCTCACCCCTCCACTTT. The rearrangement uses TRBV7-9 and TRBJ1-6; D might be TRBD1 (6 bases). CDR1 and CDR2 (germline): SEHNR, FQNEAQ (reference sequence). The length of the CDR3 is 15 residues. Trimming shortened V by 5 bases and J by 10 bases, and 18 bases separated the two germline ends.

This clonotype was detected once. V and J are TRBV12-5 and TRBJ2-3, with TRBD2 identical over 9 bases. Germline loops: CDR1 LGHNT, CDR2 FRNRAP. Trimming removed 1 base from V and 6 bases from J; junction bases left unmatched: 8. CDR3 length: 16 amino acids. Here the CDR3 DNA reads TGTGCTAGTGGTTTGGGGGCTAGCGGGATGGGGGATACGCAGTATTTT. Residues: CASGLGASGMGDTQYF.

This clonotype was recorded a few times. V gene TRBV5-6 combines with J gene TRBJ2-1, with 7 bases identical to TRBD2. The germline CDR1 and CDR2 sequences are SGHDT and YYEEEE. J lost 7 bases, V lost 1 base, and 14 bases had no gene match. The CDR3 loop spans 17 amino acids. The CDR3 loop is CASSLYGGRGSTNEQFF. CDR3 coding DNA: TGTGCCAGCAGCTTGTATGGCGGGAGAGGAAGTACGAATGAGCAGTTCTTC.

The CDR3 protein is CASRFTGAAGNYGYTF. The CDR3 bases are TGTGCCAGCAGATTTACCGGGGCGGCGGGTAACTATGGCTACACCTTC. J is TRBJ1-2 and V is TRBV6-6; a weak D match, TRBD1 (5 bases). V lost 6 bases to trimming and J lost 1 base, with 18 bases between them. The CDR3 is 16 amino acids. In germline, CDR1 is MNHNY, CDR2 SVGAGI (reference sequence).

This clonotype occurred a few times. The genes are TRBV12-3 or TRBV12-4 and TRBJ1-1; 8 nucleotides match TRBD1. V lost 4 bases, J lost 8 bases, and 9 bases stayed unmatched. The CDR3 loop spans 14 amino acids. As DNA, the CDR3 is TGTGCCAGCAGTTCATATGGGAGGACAGGGGAAGCTTTCTTT. As protein: CASSSYGRTGEAFF.

This clonotype turned up a few times. The J gene is TRBJ2-3, the V gene TRBV10-3, with TRBD2 matching 9 bases. This CDR3 comprises 17 residues. V shed 3 bases and J 2 bases; nucleotides not matched to a gene: 9. CDR1 and CDR2 (germline): ENHRY, SYGVKD. The CDR3 loop is CAISDEKAGGPTDTQYF. The DNA of the CDR3 is TGTGCCATCAGTGATGAGAAGGCGGGGGGGCCCACAGATACGCAGTATTTT.

The J gene is TRBJ2-1, the V gene TRBV2; D is undetermined. This CDR3 contains 14 residues. From germline, CDR1 is SNHLY and CDR2 FYNNEI. V gave up 1 base and J gave up 2 bases, with 6 bases separating them. CDR3 in DNA: TGTGCCAGCAGTGAAGATAGGGCCTACAATGAGCAGTTCTTC. Translation: CASSEDRAYNEQFF.

This chain joins TRBV7-2 and TRBJ2-5, with a tentative D call TRBD1 (6 bases). V was trimmed by 5 bases and J by 4 bases, leaving 17 bases between them. The CDR3 consists of 15 residues. Germline assignment: CDR1 SGHTA and CDR2 FQGNSA. CDR3 protein: CASSPTWDIGETQYF. CDR3 DNA sequence: TGTGCCAGCAGCCCAACATGGGACATCGGAGAGACCCAGTACTTC.

This clonotype was observed many times. This chain uses TRBV7-9 with TRBJ1-6; 7 bases fit TRBD1. The V segment lost 3 bases and the J segment 9 bases; nucleotides outside the gene matches: 5. The CDR3 runs to 14 residues. CDR1 and CDR2 from the germline V gene are SEHNR and FQNEAQ (reference sequence). The CDR3 nucleotides are TGTGCCAGCAGCTTGGGACAGTCAGGTTCACCCCTCCACTTT. It specifies CASSLGQSGSPLHF.

The table lists this clonotype with a few counts. The chain links TRBV18 to TRBJ2-2; D is ambiguous. This CDR3 region has 14 residues. CDR1 is KGHSH and CDR2 is LQKENI in the germline V gene. V shed 1 base and J shed 7 bases, with 10 bases lying between them. The CDR3: CASSPQEIGGELFF. Here the CDR3 DNA reads TGTGCCAGCTCACCACAAGAGATCGGCGGGGAGCTGTTTTTT.

The V call is TRBV7-2, the J call TRBJ1-5, with D possibly being TRBD1 (6 bases). CDR3 length: 17 residues. Germline-derived CDR1 and CDR2 are SGHTA and FQGNSA. The germline V and J ends were trimmed by 5 bases and 1 base, with 18 bases remaining between them. CDR3 loop: CASSRTGLGWSNQPQHF. The CDR3 DNA sequence: TGTGCCAGCAGCAGAACAGGGCTCGGATGGAGCAATCAGCCCCAGCATTTT.

CDR3 loop: CASSYSGTNPSYNEQFF. Written as DNA, the CDR3 is TGTGCCAGCAGTTACTCCGGGACTAACCCCTCCTACAATGAGCAGTTCTTC. J is TRBJ2-1 and V is TRBV6-2 or TRBV6-3; TRBD2 aligns across 7 bases. The CDR3 loop spans 17 amino acids. Germline V lookup: CDR1 MNHEY, CDR2 SVGEGT. V was clipped by 0 bases and J by 0 bases; unmatched bases: 5.

This chain connects TRBV7-2 to TRBJ1-1, with TRBD1 identical over 7 bases. This CDR3 region has 14 residues. V lost 5 bases to trimming and J lost 3 bases; unmatched junction nucleotides: 6. The V gene's germline CDR1 is SGHTA and CDR2 FQGNSA. The CDR3 loop reads CASSPWDSHTEAFF. CDR3 nucleotide sequence: TGTGCCAGCAGCCCATGGGACAGTCACACTGAAGCTTTCTTT.

This clonotype has only a few counts. The chain uses TRBV5-5 and TRBJ1-2; D is undetermined. This CDR3 is 13 amino acids long. Trimming took off 6 bases at V and 1 base at J, with 10 bases between the two ends. Germline CDR1 reads SGHKS; CDR2 reads YYEKEE (reference sequence). The CDR3 DNA is TGTGCCAGCACCCTGGGCAGTAACTATGGCTACACCTTC. It specifies CASTLGSNYGYTF.

There are a few counts of this clonotype. The chain joins TRBV7-2 to TRBJ2-3, with 7 positions matching TRBD2. The germline CDR1 and CDR2 sequences are SGHTA and FQGNSA. V trimming: 6 bases; J trimming: 1 base; junction bases outside the gene matches: 10. CDR3 size: 16 residues. The CDR3 sequence: CASSPYLAGRTDTQYF. The CDR3 DNA follows: TGTGCCAGCAGTCCTTATTTAGCGGGCCGCACAGATACGCAGTATTTT.

This rearrangement joins TRBV6-5 to TRBJ1-5; the D is unclear. Germline V gene lookup returns CDR1 MNHEY and CDR2 SVGAGI. CDR3 size: 14 residues. V was clipped by 3 bases and J by 6 bases, with 12 bases between them. CDR3 sequence (DNA): TGTGCCAGCAGTTATATATCGGGGAGTCAGCCCCAGCATTTT. It translates to CASSYISGSQPQHF.

This chain uses TRBV30 with TRBJ1-2; no clear D. The CDR3 has 18 amino acids. Looked up from germline, CDR1 is GTSNPN and CDR2 is SVGIG (reference sequence). V was clipped by 2 bases and J by 3 bases, with 25 bases between them. The CDR3 coding sequence is TGTGCCTGGAGTAAAAAGGCCGGACGGAACCCCCTTTACTATGGCTACACCTTC. Translated: CAWSKKAGRNPLYYGYTF.

The genes are TRBV12-3 or TRBV12-4 and TRBJ1-2, with TRBD1 matching over 7 bases. V lost 4 bases, J lost 6 bases, and 14 bases stayed unmatched. This CDR3 has 16 residues. Written as DNA, the CDR3 is TGTGCCAGCAGTTCGCGGACAGGTCCCTCTATGGATGGCTACACCTTC. Translation: CASSSRTGPSMDGYTF.

This clonotype appeared a few times. The chain links TRBV5-6 to TRBJ1-5; 11 bases fit TRBD1. The V and J ends lost 4 bases and 7 bases, in that order; junction bases with no gene match: 7. The length of the CDR3 is 15 residues. Germline loops: CDR1 SGHDT, CDR2 YYEEEE. CDR3 in amino acids: CASSLGQGAGQPQHF. Written as DNA, the CDR3 is TGTGCCAGCAGCCTCGGACAGGGGGCAGGGCAGCCCCAGCATTTT.